Shown below are 9 T cell receptor beta chains from a single sample sequenced in a study of blood T cell repertoires in COVID-19. Assay used: immunoSEQ multiplex PCR; TCRdb lists only in-frame clones, some missing. Here the sample spans about 190,000 clones, around 80% being singletons. Material: peripheral blood. These receptors were collected from a woman of 80 years or more with active or convalescent COVID-19.

The chain recombines TRBV10-3 with TRBJ2-3, with 13 bases identical to TRBD2. J lost 1 base, V lost 4 bases, and 5 bases had no gene match. The germline CDR1 and CDR2 sequences are ENHRY and SYGVKD. The CDR3 extends over 17 amino acids. The CDR3 sequence: CAISGGLAGTGTDTQYF. In nucleotides, the CDR3 is TGTGCCATCAGTGGGGGACTAGCGGGGACCGGCACAGATACGCAGTATTTT.

J is TRBJ1-4 and V is TRBV28, with D possibly matching TRBD1 (5 bases). The V end lost 5 bases, the J end lost 11 bases, and 9 bases lay between the germline ends. Germline CDR1 reads MDHEN; CDR2 reads SYDVKM. CDR3 size: 11 residues. The DNA of the CDR3 is TGTGCCAGCAGTCTGCAGGGTAAACTGTTTTTT. This encodes CASSLQGKLFF.

The V call is TRBV4-2, the J call TRBJ1-3, with 8 bases matching TRBD1. Germline V CDR1 and CDR2: LGHNA, YNFKEQ. CDR3 length: 15 amino acids. After removal of 4 bases from V and 3 bases from J, the junction contained 5 bases not matched to a gene. The CDR3 sequence is CASSRQDRGGNTIYF. In DNA, the CDR3 is TGTGCCAGCAGCCGACAAGACAGGGGTGGAAACACCATATATTTT.

The J gene is TRBJ2-5, the V gene TRBV5-6; possibly TRBD2 for D (7 bases). This CDR3 is 13 amino acids long. Between the trimmed V and J ends, which lost 3 bases and 5 bases, there was a span of 11 bases. CDR1 is SGHDT, CDR2 YYEEEE, per germline. CDR3 sequence reads: CASSWGGVETQYF. The CDR3 DNA follows: TGTGCCAGCAGCTGGGGGGGCGTTGAGACCCAGTACTTC.

This clone occurred a few times. In nucleotides, the CDR3 is TGTGCCAGTGGAGGCACAGGGGGCCATCAGCCCCAGCATTTT. It is translated as CASGGTGGHQPQHF. This chain connects TRBV19 to TRBJ1-5; TRBD1 matches at 9 bases. CDR1 is LNHDA and CDR2 is SQIVND in the germline V gene (reference sequence). The ends lost 8 bases at V and 5 bases at J; junction bases unmatched: 7. The CDR3 runs to 14 residues.

The chain links TRBV5-4 to TRBJ1-2; the match to TRBD1 covers 7 bases. The V gene's germline CDR1 is SGHNT and CDR2 YYREEE (reference sequence). With 5 bases clipped from V and 5 bases from J, the junction kept 12 bases outside the gene matches. This CDR3 is 15 amino acids long. The CDR3 nucleotides read TGTGCCAGCAGTCAACCCCATGGGACAGATTATGGCTACACCTTC. Its translation: CASSQPHGTDYGYTF. Combining the CDR3 with reference TRBV5-4 and TRBJ1-2 gives the whole variable domain ETGVTQSPTHLIKTRGQQVTLRCSSQSGHNTVSWYQQALGQGPQFIFQYYREEENGRGNFPPRFSGLQFPNYSSELNVNALELDDSALYLCASSQPHGTDYGYTFGSGTRLTVV.

V and J are TRBV19 and TRBJ1-6, with no clear D. There are 16 residues in the CDR3. V dropped 2 bases and J dropped 5 bases, with 13 bases sitting between them. Germline V gives CDR1 LNHDA, CDR2 SQIVND (reference sequence). The CDR3 DNA reads as TGTGCCAGTAGTATACGGATAGGAGTTGATAATTCACCCCTCCACTTT. This translates into CASSIRIGVDNSPLHF.

This clone came up once. The V gene is TRBV5-1, the J gene TRBJ1-6; possible D gene TRBD1, 6 bases. From germline, CDR1 is SGHRS and CDR2 YFSETQ. The CDR3 has 16 amino acids. The ends were cut back, 0 bases at V and 8 bases at J, with 15 bases in the middle. CDR3 coding DNA: TGCGCCAGCAGCTTGGCCGCACAGGGTAACTATTCACCCCTCCACTTT. It encodes CASSLAAQGNYSPLHF.

This chain uses TRBV28 with TRBJ2-3, with 7 bases matching TRBD1. This CDR3 contains 17 residues. Trimming removed 3 bases from V and 2 bases from J; junction bases left unmatched: 11. Germline lookup yields CDR1 MDHEN and CDR2 SYDVKM. The CDR3 region has the DNA TGTGCCAGCAGTTTGATATACCGGGACAGAAACACAGATACGCAGTATTTT. It yields the protein CASSLIYRDRNTDTQYF. Full variable domain (rest looked up from reference TRBV28 and TRBJ2-3): DVKVTQSSRYLVKRTGEKVFLECVQDMDHENMFWYRQDPGLGLRLIYFSYDVKMKEKGDIPEGYSVSREKKERFSLILESASTNQTSMYLCASSLIYRDRNTDTQYFGPGTRLTVL.